The clone carrying this TCR beta chain came up once. The data were produced by immunoSEQ multiplex PCR, yet TCRdb's version contains in-frame clones alone and is incomplete. The repertoire consists of roughly 150,000 clones, with about 90% occurring once and the leading ten covering approximately 6.3%. The entry originates in a study of T cell responses to AZD1222 COVID-19 vaccine. V was shortened by 0 bases and J by 3 bases, with 9 bases between the two germline ends. There are 14 residues in the CDR3. The V gene's germline CDR1 is LGHNA and CDR2 YNFKEQ. This clonotype was sampled from an adult who received the AZD1222 COVID-19 vaccine. The genes are TRBV4-2 and TRBJ2-7; possible D gene TRBD1, 6 bases. This specimen was peripheral blood, taken 28 days after the second AZD1222 dose. CDR3: CASSQDWTDYEQYF. The CDR3 coding sequence is TGTGCCAGCAGCCAAGATTGGACAGACTACGAGCAGTACTTC.